The 4 T cell receptor beta chains presented below share a single source sample, sequenced in a study of OX40 agonist ivuxolimab in advanced cancers. The library came from the immunoSEQ multiplex PCR assay. Here the immuneACCESS table is served through TCRdb, limited to in-frame sequences with V and J called. Missing clones are a known gap in these copies; in checked studies unresolved V genes cover under half, and the rest lacks a known reason. Here the sample has around 56,000 clones; 70% to 85% occur a single time. The ten biggest clones cover almost 1.5% of the sample. Sample: CD4+ or CD8+ T cells sorted from blood, taken in a trial of the OX40 agonist ivuxolimab. These receptors were collected from an adult with an advanced solid tumor such as melanoma, head and neck, liver or kidney cancer.

V usage is TRBV6-5 and J usage is TRBJ2-1, with 10 nucleotides matching TRBD2. The CDR3 runs 15 residues. The V and J ends lost 5 bases and 8 bases, in that order; junction bases with no gene match: 9. Per germline, CDR1 MNHEY and CDR2 SVGAGI. CDR3 nucleotide sequence: TGTGCCAGCAGTCCCCCAAGCGGGGGGGCCGATGAGCAGTTCTTC. Amino acid sequence: CASSPPSGGADEQFF.

This sequence joins TRBV13 and TRBJ2-2; no reliable D call. Per the germline V gene, CDR1 is PRHDT and CDR2 is FYEKMQ (reference sequence). The CDR3 has 12 residues. V lost 2 bases and J lost 7, with 5 bases in between. CDR3 in DNA: TGTGCCAGCAGCTTACAGGTCGGGGAGCTGTTTTTT. Amino acid sequence: CASSLQVGELFF.

The chain joins TRBV30 to TRBJ1-2; D is unclear. This CDR3 spans 12 amino acids. Germline-derived CDR1 and CDR2 are GTSNPN and SVGIG (reference sequence). V lost 1 base and J 4 bases, leaving 7 bases between the germline ends. The DNA of the CDR3 is TGTGCCTGGAGTGGCGGAAGCTATGGCTACACCTTC. Protein sequence: CAWSGGSYGYTF.

The chain couples TRBV7-8 to TRBJ2-4, with D perhaps assigned TRBD1 or TRBD2 (5 bases each). CDR3 size: 14 residues. V lost 5 bases and J 6 bases, leaving 14 bases between the germline ends. Germline loops: CDR1 SGHVS, CDR2 FQNEAQ. The CDR3 DNA sequence: TGTGCCAGCAGCAGTACCGGGACGGCAAACATTCAGTACTTC. This sequence encodes CASSSTGTANIQYF.